Here is one T cell receptor (beta chain) with its context. What it recognizes is unknown. The CDR3 is made up of 14 amino acids. Germline CDR1 reads SGHDT; CDR2 reads YYEEEE. V gave up 1 base and J gave up 0 bases, with 7 bases separating them. The record originates from a study of graft-versus-host responses after intestinal transplantation. Overall study results and limits: The recipient marrow held GvH clones, and some of them showed up first in ileum or blood.

The repertoire was sequenced with immunoSEQ multiplex PCR; TCRdb's copy has only in-frame clones and lacks some. Of about 59,000 clones in the sample, about 94% were seen once. The TCR was taken from a human donor who was the organ donor for an intestinal transplant. The sequenced sample was unstimulated CD4+ T cells sorted from spleen or lymph node cells, obtained before transplant. This chain connects TRBV5-6 to TRBJ1-2, with D perhaps TRBD1 (5 bases). CDR3 nucleotide sequence: TGTGCCAGCAGCTTGCAGGGAACTAACTATGGCTACACCTTC. Residues: CASSLQGTNYGYTF.